This T cell receptor (beta chain) is drawn from a study of graft-versus-host responses after intestinal transplantation. Looking at the study overall: The whole recipient group had anti-thymocyte globulin induction followed by tacrolimus and steroids for around three years.

Study conclusions and caveats: Early post-transplant declines in HvG were associated with peak levels of circulating GvH clones.

Libraries were prepared by immunoSEQ multiplex PCR; TCRdb keeps only in-frame clonotypes and omits some of them. The table lists 130,000 to 150,000 clones, around 90% of them singletons, with 0.15% to 0.2% in the top ten. This clone was seen once. Antigen unknown. V gave up 0 bases and J gave up 6 bases; unmatched junction bases: 4. Germline V gene data show CDR1 as SGHAT and CDR2 as FQNNGV. This CDR3 comprises 15 residues. The chain recombines TRBV11-2 with TRBJ1-5; 8 bases line up with TRBD1. Sequenced material: unstimulated CD4+ T cells sorted from spleen or lymph node cells, taken before intestinal transplant. This receptor was obtained from a human donor who received an intestinal transplant. In DNA, the CDR3 is TGTGCCAGCAGCTTAGAGTCAGGGGGCGGTCAGCCCCAGCATTTT. Translated: CASSLESGGGQPQHF.